The entry that follows covers one T cell receptor (beta chain) sequence. The data stem from a study of control samples from healthy donors and cancer patients. TCRdb's table, derived via immunoSEQ multiplex PCR, lists solely in-frame clones and lacks some. The data contain some 49,000 clones, around 85% of them singletons. The sequenced sample was PBMCs. The receptor was derived from a woman aged 50 to 60 with lung cancer.

CDR3 protein: CAWSVRGGRDNEQFF. CDR3 in DNA: TGTGCCTGGAGTGTAAGGGGGGGGCGAGACAATGAGCAGTTCTTC. The chain uses TRBV30 and TRBJ2-1, with a possible D match to TRBD2 (7 bases). In germline, CDR1 is GTSNPN, CDR2 SVGIG (reference sequence). Trimming cost V 0 bases and J 5 bases, with 14 bases left between them. The CDR3 totals 15 residues.